Listed below are T cell receptor beta chains from one sample, sequenced in a study of shared clonotypes between healthy human individuals. Clones were read by immunoSEQ multiplex PCR, and TCRdb kept only the in-frame ones, dropping some. The data show around 600,000 clones, with roughly 98% seen just once and 0.3% held by the top ten. Sequenced input: naive CD8+ T cells sorted from blood. The receptor source for this set is a man younger than 45 in good health. Both conserved end residues are part of each CDR3. The D gene is left open where the match is weak.

D gene,J gene,V gene,CDR3 protein
TRBD2,TRBJ2-1,TRBV4-1,CASSQVTSGRRNNEQFF
-,TRBJ2-1,TRBV5-1,CASSAGNEQFF
-,TRBJ2-7,TRBV15,CAVAPVDTYEQYF
-,TRBJ2-2,TRBV28,CASSPGHRIAGELFF
TRBD1,TRBJ2-1,TRBV6-1,CASSRDRDPYNEQFF
TRBD2,TRBJ2-7,TRBV5-4,CASSLAMRETGEQYF
TRBD1,TRBJ2-3,TRBV5-1,CASSPHSTGGKTDTQYF
-,TRBJ1-1,TRBV9,CASSDGQYAFF
-,TRBJ2-4,TRBV6-1,CASSEAIQTLAKNIQYF
-,TRBJ2-7,TRBV29-1,CSGSLGRYEQYF
-,TRBJ2-7,TRBV7-8,CASRLLGREQYF
TRBD1,TRBJ1-1,TRBV27,CASSPGTGGSEAFF
TRBD1,TRBJ1-5,TRBV4-1,CASSQRQGLNQPQHF
-,TRBJ2-7,TRBV18,CASSPTGSSYEQYF
-,TRBJ2-1,TRBV7-9,CASSLENIRKQGDEQFF
-,TRBJ2-7,TRBV27,CASSLNSYRTYEQYF
-,TRBJ2-1,TRBV7-3,CASSYNPRDHQFF
TRBD2,TRBJ2-7,TRBV29-1,CSVVLLADYEQYF
-,TRBJ1-5,TRBV27,CASSVNPSNQPQHF
-,TRBJ2-7,TRBV14,CASSQGGEQYF